This record looks at one T cell receptor (beta chain) sequence and its context. This sample stems from a study of blood T cell repertoires in COVID-19. Across the study: T cells, B-cell-depleted T cells, or PBMCs provided the cDNA or gDNA that served as material.

Measured with immunoSEQ multiplex PCR; TCRdb has only the in-frame clones, and not every one. The repertoire holds roughly 59,000 clones, with 70% to 80% as singletons. Germline CDR1 reads SGHTA; CDR2 reads FQGNSA. V was clipped by 4 bases and J by 6 bases; unmatched bases: 6. The CDR3 length is 13 residues. This sequence was found in a human donor in a cohort sampled during active COVID-19. Sequences were obtained from peripheral blood. J is TRBJ2-7 and V is TRBV7-2, with 7 bases lining up with TRBD2. CDR3 protein: CASSSQGLLEQYF. In DNA form, the CDR3 reads TGTGCCAGCAGCTCTCAGGGACTACTCGAGCAGTACTTC.